This section outlines one TCR beta chain sequence together with its context. This sample includes further DNA sequences coding for the same CDR3. This sample is part of a study of blood T cell repertoires in COVID-19. Study in general: Sources were T cells, B-cell-depleted T cells, or PBMCs; the material itself was cDNA or gDNA.

In the original processing: Estimated nucleated cell counts came from reference gene primer amplification. Profiling relied on immunoSEQ multiplex PCR, and the TCRdb table lists in-frame clones only, not all of them. The V and J calls and clone size were taken over from that table, and D and trimming were inferred from the DNA. The sample consists of under 200,000 clones, roughly 84% of them appearing once. Sequenced sample: peripheral blood. This TCR derives from a woman over 75 with acute or convalescent COVID-19.

CDR3: CASSTGVGYTF. The CDR3 DNA reads as TGTGCCAGTAGTACAGGGGTGGGCTACACCTTC. This chain joins TRBV19 and TRBJ1-2; a possible D gene is TRBD1 (6 bases). From germline, CDR1 is LNHDA and CDR2 SQIVND (reference sequence). Trimming left V 4 bases short and J 8 bases short, with 8 bases between. The CDR3 covers 11 residues.